This T cell receptor (beta chain) was sequenced during a study of CD4+ T cells in melanoma. Notes on the study in general: Neoantigen-specific CD4+ T cells in melanoma reportedly had diverse differentiation states.

The CDR3 contains 15 residues. V dropped 2 bases and J dropped 5; count of bases not matched to a gene: 5. Germline V gives CDR1 SGDLS, CDR2 YYNGEE. Sequencing was performed with immunoSEQ multiplex PCR; in TCRdb, only in-frame clones are kept and a portion is missing. The sample carries roughly 110,000 clones, about 90% recorded once. This clone was counted a few times. Its antigen is unknown. The clonotype was recovered from a human donor with melanoma. V and J are TRBV9 and TRBJ2-4; 9 positions match TRBD1. Sequencing was carried out using peripheral blood. The CDR3 DNA is TGTGCCAGCAGCGTTTCGGGACAGGGTGAAAACATTCAGTACTTC. As protein: CASSVSGQGENIQYF.